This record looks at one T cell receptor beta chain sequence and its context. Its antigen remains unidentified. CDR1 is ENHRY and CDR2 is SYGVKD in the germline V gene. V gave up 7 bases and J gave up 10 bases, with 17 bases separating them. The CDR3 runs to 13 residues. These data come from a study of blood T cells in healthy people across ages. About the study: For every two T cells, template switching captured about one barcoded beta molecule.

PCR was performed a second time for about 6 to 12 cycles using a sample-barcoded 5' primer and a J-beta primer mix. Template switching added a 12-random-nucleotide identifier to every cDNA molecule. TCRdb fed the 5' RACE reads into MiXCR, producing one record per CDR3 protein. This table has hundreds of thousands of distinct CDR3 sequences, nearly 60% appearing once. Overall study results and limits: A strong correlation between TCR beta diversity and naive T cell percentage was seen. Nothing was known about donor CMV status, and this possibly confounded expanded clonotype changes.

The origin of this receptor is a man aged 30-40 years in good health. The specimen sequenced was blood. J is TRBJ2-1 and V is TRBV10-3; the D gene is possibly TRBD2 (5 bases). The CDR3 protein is CAITPGSSYEQFF. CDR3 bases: TGTGCCATCACTCCGGGAAGTTCCTACGAGCAGTTCTTC.